The clone carrying this T cell receptor beta chain was found a few times. The antigen is unknown. This CDR3 has 15 residues. Trimming removed 5 bases at V and 1 base at J, with 13 bases between. CDR1 MNHEY and CDR2 SVGAGI come from the germline V gene. The sample comes from a study of molecular identifiers for immune sequencing clone quantification. Study-wide results and caveats: Clones of above 20 RNA copies carried over 97% of effector molecules; in naive cells they carried under 1%. Spiked Jurkat TCR RNA equal to one cell could reportedly be picked out among one million naive cells.

Bulk TCR library preparation followed previously described methods with listed TCR primers. TCRdb recomputed calls from the PCR reads with MiXCR, one row per CDR3 protein. The table records around 470,000 distinct CDR3 sequences, 25% of them present only once. The CD8+CD4-CCR7+CD45RA+ phenotype defined the sorted naive CD8 T cells. The sample consisted of naive CD8+ T cells from blood, with Jurkat cell RNA spiked in. Subset described: FACS-sorted CD8+CD4-CCR7+CD45RA+ naive T cells. V is TRBV6-5 and J is TRBJ2-3; possible D gene TRBD2, 5 bases. This TCR derives from a human donor in good health. Some libraries in this study had Jurkat cell RNA spiked in. The CDR3 region is CASSIGEPRTDTQYF. CDR3 nucleotide sequence: TGTGCCAGCAGTATTGGGGAGCCCCGCACAGATACGCAGTATTTT.